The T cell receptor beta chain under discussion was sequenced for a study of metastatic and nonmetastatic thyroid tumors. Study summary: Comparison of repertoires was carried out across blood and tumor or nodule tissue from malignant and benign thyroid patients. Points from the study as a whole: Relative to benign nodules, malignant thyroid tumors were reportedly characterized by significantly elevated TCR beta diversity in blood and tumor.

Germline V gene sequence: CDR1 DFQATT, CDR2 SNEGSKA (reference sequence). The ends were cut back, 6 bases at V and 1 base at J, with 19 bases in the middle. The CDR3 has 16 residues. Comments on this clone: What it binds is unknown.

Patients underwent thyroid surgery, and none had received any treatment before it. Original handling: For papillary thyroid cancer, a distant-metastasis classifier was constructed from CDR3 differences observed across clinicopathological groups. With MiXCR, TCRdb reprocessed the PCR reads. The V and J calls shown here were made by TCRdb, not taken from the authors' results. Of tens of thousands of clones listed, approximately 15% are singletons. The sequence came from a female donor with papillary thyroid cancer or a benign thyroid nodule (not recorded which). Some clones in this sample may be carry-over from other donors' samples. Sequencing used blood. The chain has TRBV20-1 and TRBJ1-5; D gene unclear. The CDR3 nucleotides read TGCAGTGCCACCCCGAATGGTGGGAGCAGCAATCAGCCCCAGCATTTT. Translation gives CSATPNGGSSNQPQHF.